The rows below give T cell receptor beta chains drawn from one sample of a study of shared clonotypes between healthy human individuals. Sequenced by immunoSEQ multiplex PCR; TCRdb stores in-frame clones only, minus some. The sample contains hundreds of thousands of clones, about 96% of which appear only once. The sample consisted of naive CD8+ T cells sorted from blood. The receptor source for this set is a woman under 40 in good health. The CDR3 runs from the conserved cysteine through the conserved F or W. Fields, in order: J gene, V gene, D gene, CDR3 protein. D genes are given only for firm matches.

J gene: TRBJ2-7
V gene: TRBV19
D gene: TRBD1
CDR3 protein: CASLGTDYEQYF

J gene: TRBJ2-7
V gene: TRBV6-5
D gene: -
CDR3 protein: CASSATRLKEQYF

J gene: TRBJ2-5
V gene: TRBV27
D gene: -
CDR3 protein: CASSLGTGVGWTQYF

J gene: TRBJ2-3
V gene: TRBV27
D gene: -
CDR3 protein: CASSLNTGSTDTQYF

J gene: TRBJ1-1
V gene: TRBV5-1
D gene: TRBD1
CDR3 protein: CASSVGTGIFTEAFF

J gene: TRBJ2-1
V gene: TRBV29-1
D gene: -
CDR3 protein: CSVESGVSSYNEQFF

J gene: TRBJ1-2
V gene: TRBV29-1
D gene: -
CDR3 protein: CSVEDNGRGPYYGYTF

J gene: TRBJ2-7
V gene: TRBV29-1
D gene: TRBD2
CDR3 protein: CSVGTTSGSSREQYF

J gene: TRBJ2-1
V gene: TRBV27
D gene: -
CDR3 protein: CASSSRGGFDFF

J gene: TRBJ2-3
V gene: TRBV29-1
D gene: -
CDR3 protein: CSVEGVRGEHTDTQYF

J gene: TRBJ2-3
V gene: TRBV29-1
D gene: -
CDR3 protein: CSVEGLVGPATDTQYF

J gene: TRBJ1-4
V gene: TRBV9
D gene: -
CDR3 protein: CASSGPGTVGENEKLFF

J gene: TRBJ2-7
V gene: TRBV5-4
D gene: TRBD2
CDR3 protein: CASKARGEGYEQYF

J gene: TRBJ1-5
V gene: TRBV27
D gene: TRBD1
CDR3 protein: CASSFIFRTGSNQPQHF

J gene: TRBJ2-7
V gene: TRBV25-1
D gene: -
CDR3 protein: CASSASRQYHEQYF

J gene: TRBJ1-5
V gene: TRBV27
D gene: -
CDR3 protein: CASSFIGSNQPQHF

J gene: TRBJ2-2
V gene: TRBV7-9
D gene: -
CDR3 protein: CASSSKTHTGELFF

J gene: TRBJ2-7
V gene: TRBV19
D gene: -
CDR3 protein: CASSPMLGVQDEQYF

J gene: TRBJ2-1
V gene: TRBV5-6
D gene: TRBD2
CDR3 protein: CASSTGLAGGYGEQFF

J gene: TRBJ2-5
V gene: TRBV28
D gene: -
CDR3 protein: CASSFSGIGQGETQYF

J gene: TRBJ2-7
V gene: TRBV10-3
D gene: TRBD1
CDR3 protein: CAISAATGSYEQYF

J gene: TRBJ1-1
V gene: TRBV15
D gene: -
CDR3 protein: CATSRDLTGMNTEAFF

J gene: TRBJ2-1
V gene: TRBV27
D gene: TRBD2
CDR3 protein: CASSLLAGGYNEQFF

J gene: TRBJ2-7
V gene: TRBV10-2
D gene: TRBD1
CDR3 protein: CASSEHRGSSYEQYF

J gene: TRBJ2-7
V gene: TRBV28
D gene: -
CDR3 protein: CASSPTGAAGSYEQYF

J gene: TRBJ2-7
V gene: TRBV5-6
D gene: -
CDR3 protein: CASSFPGVRFYEQYF

J gene: TRBJ2-3
V gene: TRBV7-9
D gene: TRBD2
CDR3 protein: CASNPRGGRGFDFADTQYF

J gene: TRBJ2-3
V gene: TRBV2
D gene: TRBD2
CDR3 protein: CASRREGGVGDTQYF

J gene: TRBJ2-1
V gene: TRBV7-9
D gene: TRBD2
CDR3 protein: CASSSGHQYNEQFF

J gene: TRBJ1-2
V gene: TRBV19
D gene: TRBD1
CDR3 protein: CASKNRGAEGYTF

J gene: TRBJ1-2
V gene: TRBV28
D gene: -
CDR3 protein: CASSLDQGKNNYGYTF

J gene: TRBJ1-2
V gene: TRBV9
D gene: -
CDR3 protein: CASSGWTASGNYGYTF

J gene: TRBJ2-1
V gene: TRBV7-9
D gene: -
CDR3 protein: CASTPTRGEQFF

J gene: TRBJ2-4
V gene: TRBV9
D gene: -
CDR3 protein: CASSRSNIQYF

J gene: TRBJ1-4
V gene: TRBV28
D gene: TRBD1
CDR3 protein: CASSLRWDSRTPTNEKLFF

J gene: TRBJ2-1
V gene: TRBV6-4
D gene: -
CDR3 protein: CASSEDATSYNEQFF

J gene: TRBJ2-1
V gene: TRBV4-1
D gene: TRBD1
CDR3 protein: CASSPRDRAHEQFF

J gene: TRBJ1-4
V gene: TRBV4-1
D gene: TRBD1
CDR3 protein: CASSQDGTGANEKLFF

J gene: TRBJ2-1
V gene: TRBV28
D gene: TRBD1
CDR3 protein: CATSRWGQPHNEQFF

J gene: TRBJ2-5
V gene: TRBV28
D gene: TRBD2
CDR3 protein: CASSSPGTSGMETQYF

J gene: TRBJ2-7
V gene: TRBV4-1
D gene: -
CDR3 protein: CASSQEPLALLYEQYF

J gene: TRBJ1-1
V gene: TRBV19
D gene: -
CDR3 protein: CATIGVNTEAFF

J gene: TRBJ1-2
V gene: TRBV9
D gene: -
CDR3 protein: CASSEYDRPTNYGYTF

J gene: TRBJ1-3
V gene: TRBV9
D gene: -
CDR3 protein: CASSVGRGGNTIYF

J gene: TRBJ2-1
V gene: TRBV28
D gene: TRBD2
CDR3 protein: CASSGLAEDNEQFF

J gene: TRBJ1-1
V gene: TRBV6-1
D gene: -
CDR3 protein: CASRGWTMNTEAFF

J gene: TRBJ2-5
V gene: TRBV28
D gene: -
CDR3 protein: CASSSTLGRETQYF

J gene: TRBJ2-7
V gene: TRBV6-1
D gene: -
CDR3 protein: CASSLNMGGLEQYF

J gene: TRBJ2-3
V gene: TRBV29-1
D gene: -
CDR3 protein: CSVVGGLSTDTQYF

J gene: TRBJ1-2
V gene: TRBV7-8
D gene: TRBD1
CDR3 protein: CASTPQTGNGYTF

J gene: TRBJ1-1
V gene: TRBV7-9
D gene: -
CDR3 protein: CASSSLPPEAFF

J gene: TRBJ1-1
V gene: TRBV5-6
D gene: -
CDR3 protein: CASAGMNTEAFF

J gene: TRBJ2-3
V gene: TRBV19
D gene: -
CDR3 protein: CASSTSGHTTDTQYF

J gene: TRBJ2-3
V gene: TRBV5-4
D gene: -
CDR3 protein: CASSLDSDTQYF

J gene: TRBJ1-5
V gene: TRBV19
D gene: -
CDR3 protein: CASMVRDGGQPQHF

J gene: TRBJ2-7
V gene: TRBV7-9
D gene: TRBD1
CDR3 protein: CASSGTQGSYEQYF

J gene: TRBJ1-2
V gene: TRBV27
D gene: -
CDR3 protein: CASSFGRGYGYTF